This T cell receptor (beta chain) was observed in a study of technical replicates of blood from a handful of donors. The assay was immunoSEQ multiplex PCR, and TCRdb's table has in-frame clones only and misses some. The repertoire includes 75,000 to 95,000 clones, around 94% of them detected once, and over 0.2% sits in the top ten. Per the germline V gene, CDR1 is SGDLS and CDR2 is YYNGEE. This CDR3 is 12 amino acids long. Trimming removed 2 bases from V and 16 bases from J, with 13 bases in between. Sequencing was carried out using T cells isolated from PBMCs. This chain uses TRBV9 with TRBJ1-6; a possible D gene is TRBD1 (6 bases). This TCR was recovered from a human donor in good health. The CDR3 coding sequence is TGTGCCAGCAGCGTCCAGGGGTCTCAACTCCACTTT. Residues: CASSVQGSQLHF.